This TCR beta chain was recorded in a study of early T cells in non-severe SARS-CoV-2 infection. Study-wide context: Sequencing of bulk RNA from unsorted whole blood was done, without chain pairing. The study, taken as a whole, reports: VDJdb matching, biased toward anti-spike CD8 responses, missed private and CD4 specificities.

Individual cDNA molecules received unique molecular identifiers. TCRdb processed the 5' RACE reads anew with MiXCR; each CDR3 protein has one entry. The profile shows some 59,000 distinct CDR3 sequences, roughly 9% of them singletons. This clonotype came up a few times. The antigen remains undetermined. The origin of this receptor is an adult who was a healthcare worker with PCR-confirmed SARS-CoV-2 infection or an uninfected control (not recorded which). The starting material was whole blood, obtained at baseline.

The CDR3: CASSTVRGELFF. The CDR3 coding sequence is TGTGCCAGTAGTACTGTCAGGGGTGAGCTGTTTTTT. The chain has TRBV19 and TRBJ2-2; a weak D match, TRBD1 (6 bases). Germline V gene lookup returns CDR1 LNHDA and CDR2 SQIVND (reference sequence). CDR3 length: 12 amino acids. The ends were cut back, 4 bases at V and 11 bases at J, with 11 bases in the middle.